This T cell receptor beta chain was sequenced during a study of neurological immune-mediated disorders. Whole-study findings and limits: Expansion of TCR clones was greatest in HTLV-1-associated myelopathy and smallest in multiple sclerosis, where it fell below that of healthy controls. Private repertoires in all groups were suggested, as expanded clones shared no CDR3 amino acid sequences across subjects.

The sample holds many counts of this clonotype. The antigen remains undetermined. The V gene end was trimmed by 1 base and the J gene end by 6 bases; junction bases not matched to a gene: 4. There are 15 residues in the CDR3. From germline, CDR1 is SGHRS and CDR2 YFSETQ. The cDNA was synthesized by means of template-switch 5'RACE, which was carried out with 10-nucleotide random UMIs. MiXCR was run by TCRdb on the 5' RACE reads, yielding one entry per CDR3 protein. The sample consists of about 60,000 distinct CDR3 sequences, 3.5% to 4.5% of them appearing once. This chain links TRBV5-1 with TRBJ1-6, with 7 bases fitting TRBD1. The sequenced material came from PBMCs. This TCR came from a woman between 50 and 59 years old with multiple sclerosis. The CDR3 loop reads CASSLSGQLNSPLHF. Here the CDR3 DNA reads TGCGCCAGCAGCTTGTCGGGACAGCTTAATTCACCCCTCCACTTT.